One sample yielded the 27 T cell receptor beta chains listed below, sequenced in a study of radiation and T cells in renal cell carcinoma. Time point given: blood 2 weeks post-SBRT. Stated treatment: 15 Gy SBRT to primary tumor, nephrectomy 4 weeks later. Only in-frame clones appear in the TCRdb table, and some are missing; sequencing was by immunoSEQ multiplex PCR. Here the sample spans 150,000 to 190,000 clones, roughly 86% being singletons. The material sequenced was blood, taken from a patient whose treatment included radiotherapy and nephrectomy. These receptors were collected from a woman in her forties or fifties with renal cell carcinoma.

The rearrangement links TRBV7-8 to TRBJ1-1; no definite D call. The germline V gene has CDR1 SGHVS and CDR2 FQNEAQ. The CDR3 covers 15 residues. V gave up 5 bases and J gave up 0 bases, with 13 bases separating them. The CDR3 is CASSPKPFVNTEAFF. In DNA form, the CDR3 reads TGTGCCAGCAGCCCAAAGCCCTTCGTGAACACTGAAGCTTTCTTT.

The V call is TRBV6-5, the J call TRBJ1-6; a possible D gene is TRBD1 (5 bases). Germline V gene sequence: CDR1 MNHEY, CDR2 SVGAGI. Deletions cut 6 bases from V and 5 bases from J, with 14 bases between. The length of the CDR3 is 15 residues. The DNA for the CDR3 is TGTGCCAGCAGCCCAGCTGGGGGGGATAATTCACCCCTCCACTTT. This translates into CASSPAGGDNSPLHF.

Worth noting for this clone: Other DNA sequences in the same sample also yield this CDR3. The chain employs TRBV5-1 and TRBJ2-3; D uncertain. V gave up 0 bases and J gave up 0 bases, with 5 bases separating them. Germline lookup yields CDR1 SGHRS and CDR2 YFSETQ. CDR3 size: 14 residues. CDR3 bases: TGCGCCAGCAGCTTGGCAGGCAGCACAGATACGCAGTATTTT. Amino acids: CASSLAGSTDTQYF.

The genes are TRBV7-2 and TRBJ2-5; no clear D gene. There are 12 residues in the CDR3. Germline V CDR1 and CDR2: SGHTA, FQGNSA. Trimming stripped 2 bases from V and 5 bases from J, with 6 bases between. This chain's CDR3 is CASSLMKETQYF. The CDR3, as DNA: TGTGCCAGCAGCTTAATGAAGGAGACCCAGTACTTC.

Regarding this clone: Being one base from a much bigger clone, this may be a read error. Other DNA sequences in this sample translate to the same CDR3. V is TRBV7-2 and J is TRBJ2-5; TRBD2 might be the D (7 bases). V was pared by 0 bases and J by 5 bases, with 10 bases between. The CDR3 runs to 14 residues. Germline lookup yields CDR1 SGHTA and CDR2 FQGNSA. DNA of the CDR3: TGTGCCAGCAGCTTAGCGGGGGGGCGGGAGACCCAGTACTTC. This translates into CASSLAGGRETQYF.

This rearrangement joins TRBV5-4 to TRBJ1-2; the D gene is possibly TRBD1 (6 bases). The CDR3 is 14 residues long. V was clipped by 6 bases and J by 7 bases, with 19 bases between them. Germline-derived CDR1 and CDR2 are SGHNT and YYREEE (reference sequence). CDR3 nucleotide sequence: TGTGCCAGCACCCCGATGGGGGGGCGGATTGGCTACACCTTC. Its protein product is CASTPMGGRIGYTF.

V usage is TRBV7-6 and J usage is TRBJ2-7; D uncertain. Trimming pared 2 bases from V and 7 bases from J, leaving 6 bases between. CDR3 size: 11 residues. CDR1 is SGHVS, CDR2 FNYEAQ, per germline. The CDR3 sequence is CASSLKGEQYF. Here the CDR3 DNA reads TGTGCCAGCAGCTTAAAAGGAGAGCAGTACTTC.

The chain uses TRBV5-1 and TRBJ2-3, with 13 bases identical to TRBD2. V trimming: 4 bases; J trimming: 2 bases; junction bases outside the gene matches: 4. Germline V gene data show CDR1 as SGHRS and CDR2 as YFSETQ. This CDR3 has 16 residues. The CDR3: CASSPGTSGDTDTQYF. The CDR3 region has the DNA TGCGCCAGCAGCCCAGGGACTAGCGGGGACACAGATACGCAGTATTTT.

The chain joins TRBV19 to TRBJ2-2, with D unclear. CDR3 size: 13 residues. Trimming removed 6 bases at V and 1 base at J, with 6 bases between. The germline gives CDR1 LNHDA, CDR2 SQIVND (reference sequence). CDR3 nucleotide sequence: TGTGCCAGTAGCCCAGTGAACACCGGGGAGCTGTTTTTT. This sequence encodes CASSPVNTGELFF.

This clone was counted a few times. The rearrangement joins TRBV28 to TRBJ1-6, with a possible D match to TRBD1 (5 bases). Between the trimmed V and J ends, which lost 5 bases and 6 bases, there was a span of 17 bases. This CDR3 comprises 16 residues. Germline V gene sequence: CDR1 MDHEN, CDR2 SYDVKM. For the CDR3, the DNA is TGTGCCAGCAGTCCGGACGGTGCCGGGGGTAATTCACCCCTCCACTTT. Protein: CASSPDGAGGNSPLHF.

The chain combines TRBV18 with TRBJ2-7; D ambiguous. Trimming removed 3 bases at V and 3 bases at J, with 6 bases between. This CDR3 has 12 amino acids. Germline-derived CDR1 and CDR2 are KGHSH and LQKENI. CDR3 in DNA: TGTGCCAGCTCACCGTCTGACTACGAGCAGTACTTC. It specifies CASSPSDYEQYF.

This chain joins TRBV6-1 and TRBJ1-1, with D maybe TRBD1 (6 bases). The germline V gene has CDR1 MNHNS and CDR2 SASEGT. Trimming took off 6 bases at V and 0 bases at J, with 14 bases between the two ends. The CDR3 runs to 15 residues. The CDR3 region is CASRDRGRVNTEAFF. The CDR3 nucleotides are TGTGCCAGCAGGGATCGGGGGCGAGTGAACACTGAAGCTTTCTTT.

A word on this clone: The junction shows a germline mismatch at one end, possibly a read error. The CDR3, as DNA: TGTGCCAGCACCTTGGGGGACAGAGTCAATCAGCCCCAGCATTTT. Its protein product is CASTLGDRVNQPQHF. J is TRBJ1-5 and V is TRBV5-5; 7 nucleotides match TRBD1. The CDR3 is 15 amino acids. CDR1 and CDR2 from the germline V gene are SGHKS and YYEKEE (reference sequence).

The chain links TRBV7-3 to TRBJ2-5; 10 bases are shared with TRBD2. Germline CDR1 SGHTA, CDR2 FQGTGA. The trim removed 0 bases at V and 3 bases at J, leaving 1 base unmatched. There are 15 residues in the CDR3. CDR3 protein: CASSLTGLAEETQYF. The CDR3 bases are TGTGCCAGCAGCTTAACAGGACTAGCGGAAGAGACCCAGTACTTC.

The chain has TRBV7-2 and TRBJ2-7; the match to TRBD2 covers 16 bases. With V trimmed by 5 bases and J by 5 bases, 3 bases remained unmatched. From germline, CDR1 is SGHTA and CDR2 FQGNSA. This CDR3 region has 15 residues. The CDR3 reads CASSQGLAGGHEQYF. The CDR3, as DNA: TGTGCCAGCAGCCAGGGACTAGCGGGGGGGCACGAGCAGTACTTC.

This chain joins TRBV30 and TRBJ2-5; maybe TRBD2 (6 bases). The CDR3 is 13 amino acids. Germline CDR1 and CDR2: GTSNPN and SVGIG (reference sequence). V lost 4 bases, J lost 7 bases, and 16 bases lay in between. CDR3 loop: CAWTGTSAGTQYF. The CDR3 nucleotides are TGTGCCTGGACTGGGACTTCAGCTGGGACCCAGTACTTC.

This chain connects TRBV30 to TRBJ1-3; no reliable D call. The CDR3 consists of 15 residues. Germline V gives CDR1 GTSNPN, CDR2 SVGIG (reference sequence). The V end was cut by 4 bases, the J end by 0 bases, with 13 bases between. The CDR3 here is CAWTTLRNSGNTIYF. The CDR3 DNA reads TGTGCCTGGACCACGCTTCGGAACTCTGGAAACACCATATATTTT.

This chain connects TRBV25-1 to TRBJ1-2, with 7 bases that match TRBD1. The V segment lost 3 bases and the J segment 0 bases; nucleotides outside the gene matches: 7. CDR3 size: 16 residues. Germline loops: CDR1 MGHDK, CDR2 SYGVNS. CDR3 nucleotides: TGTGCCAGCAGTGATGGGACAGCCCTTTCTAACTATGGCTACACCTTC. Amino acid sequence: CASSDGTALSNYGYTF.

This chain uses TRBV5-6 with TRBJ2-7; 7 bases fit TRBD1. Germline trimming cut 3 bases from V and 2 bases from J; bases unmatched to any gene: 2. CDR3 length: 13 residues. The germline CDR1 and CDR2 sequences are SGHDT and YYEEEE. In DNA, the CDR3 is TGTGCCAGCAGCTCGGGACAGACCTACGAGCAGTACTTC. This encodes CASSSGQTYEQYF.

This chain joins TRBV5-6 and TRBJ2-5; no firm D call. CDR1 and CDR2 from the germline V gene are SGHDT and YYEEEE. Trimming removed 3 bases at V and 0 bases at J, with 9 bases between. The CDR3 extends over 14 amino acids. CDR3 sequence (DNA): TGTGCCAGCAGCTCCCCCCACTACCAAGAGACCCAGTACTTC. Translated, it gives CASSSPHYQETQYF. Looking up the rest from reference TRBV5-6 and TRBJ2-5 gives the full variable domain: DAGVTQSPTHLIKTRGQQVTLRCSPKSGHDTVSWYQQALGQGPQFIFQYYEEEERQRGNFPDRFSGHQFPNYSSELNVNALLLGDSALYLCASSSPHYQETQYFGPGTRLLVL.

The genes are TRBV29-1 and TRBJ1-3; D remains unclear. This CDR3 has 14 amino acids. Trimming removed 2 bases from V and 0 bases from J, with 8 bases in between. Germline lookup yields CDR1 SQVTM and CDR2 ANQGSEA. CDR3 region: CSVERLNSGNTIYF. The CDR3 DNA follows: TGCAGCGTTGAAAGACTCAACTCTGGAAACACCATATATTTT. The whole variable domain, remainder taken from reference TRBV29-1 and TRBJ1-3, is SAVISQKPSRDICQRGTSLTIQCQVDSQVTMMFWYRQQPGQSLTLIATANQGSEATYESGFVIDKFPISRPNLTFSTLTVSNMSPEDSSIYLCSVERLNSGNTIYFGEGSWLTVV.

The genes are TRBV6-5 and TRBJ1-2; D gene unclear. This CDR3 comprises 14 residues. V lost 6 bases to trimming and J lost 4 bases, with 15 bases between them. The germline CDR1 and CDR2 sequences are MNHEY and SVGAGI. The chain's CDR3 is CASSYESGAYGYTF. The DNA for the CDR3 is TGTGCCAGCAGCTACGAGTCAGGAGCCTATGGCTACACCTTC.

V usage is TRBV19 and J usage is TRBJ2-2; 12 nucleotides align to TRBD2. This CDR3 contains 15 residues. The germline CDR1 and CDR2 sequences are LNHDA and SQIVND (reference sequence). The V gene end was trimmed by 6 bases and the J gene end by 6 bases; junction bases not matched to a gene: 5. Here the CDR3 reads CASRPSGGAPGELFF. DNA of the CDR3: TGTGCCAGTAGGCCTAGCGGGGGGGCCCCCGGGGAGCTGTTTTTT. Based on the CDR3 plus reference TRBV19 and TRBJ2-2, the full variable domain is DGGITQSPKYLFRKEGQNVTLSCEQNLNHDAMYWYRQDPGQGLRLIYYSQIVNDFQKGDIAEGYSVSREKKESFPLTVTSAQKNPTAFYLCASRPSGGAPGELFFGEGSRLTVL.

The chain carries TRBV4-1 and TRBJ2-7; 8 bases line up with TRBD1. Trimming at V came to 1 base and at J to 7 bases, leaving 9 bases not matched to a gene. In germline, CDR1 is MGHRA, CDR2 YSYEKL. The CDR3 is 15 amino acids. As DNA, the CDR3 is TGCGCCAGCAGCCAAGGAAGGGACAGGCCCCTAGAGCAGTACTTC. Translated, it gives CASSQGRDRPLEQYF.

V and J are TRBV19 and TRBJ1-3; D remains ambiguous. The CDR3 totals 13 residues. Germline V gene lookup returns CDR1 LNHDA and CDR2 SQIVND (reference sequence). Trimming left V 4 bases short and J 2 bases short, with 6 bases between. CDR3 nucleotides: TGTGCCAGTAGTAAAGGCACTGGAAACACCATATATTTT. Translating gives CASSKGTGNTIYF.

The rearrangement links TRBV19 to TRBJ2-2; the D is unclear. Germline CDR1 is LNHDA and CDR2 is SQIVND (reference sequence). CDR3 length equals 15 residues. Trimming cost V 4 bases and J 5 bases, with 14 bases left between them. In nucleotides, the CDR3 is TGTGCCAGTAGTACCCGGGCCCGAGGAACCGGGGAGCTGTTTTTT. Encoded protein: CASSTRARGTGELFF.

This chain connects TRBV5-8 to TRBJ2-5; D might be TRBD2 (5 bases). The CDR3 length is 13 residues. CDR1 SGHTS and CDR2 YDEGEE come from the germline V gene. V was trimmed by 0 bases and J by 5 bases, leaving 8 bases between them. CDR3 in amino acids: CASSLALEETQYF. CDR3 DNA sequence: TGTGCCAGCAGCTTGGCACTAGAGGAGACCCAGTACTTC.